The clone carrying this TCR delta chain is categorized as medium-sized. This record belongs to a study of gamma-delta chains in newborns, infants, children. TCRdb called clones from the reads again using CATT. This table holds about 3,800 delta-chain clones, roughly 4.5% found once. Germline-derived CDR1 and CDR2 are GEAIGNYY and EKD. The CDR3 covers 14 residues. V was pared by 3 bases and J by 0 bases, with 10 bases between. Sequencing was carried out using blood. The source is a child who was a newborn, infant or young child, either healthy, febrile or measles-vaccinated (not recorded which). This chain joins TRDV2 and TRDJ1; D remains ambiguous. CDR3 nucleotide sequence: TGTGCCTGTGACCCCCTAGGGTACACCGATAAACTCATCTTT. Protein sequence: CACDPLGYTDKLIF.